The T cell receptor (beta chain) described here comes from a study of shared clonotypes between healthy human individuals. Sequenced by immunoSEQ multiplex PCR; TCRdb stores in-frame clones only, minus some. Among more than 2,000,000 clones listed, over 90% were seen once. Sequenced material: naive CD4+ T cells from PBMCs. Subset here: CD45RA+ positively selected. The receptor was derived from a man between 18 and 29 years old in good health. Some clones in this sample may be carry-over from other donors' samples.

The chain's CDR3 is CASSLDLAGGLEQYF. The CDR3 coding sequence is TGTGCCAGCAGCTTGGACCTAGCGGGAGGGCTAGAGCAGTACTTC. This chain links TRBV5-4 with TRBJ2-7; 12 bases fit TRBD2. V lost 0 bases and J lost 7; bases outside the gene matches: 5. CDR1 SGHNT and CDR2 YYREEE come from the germline V gene (reference sequence). This CDR3 has 15 amino acids.